This TCR beta chain originates from a study of T cell clonotyping in hematopoietic cell transplantation. About the study: Cytoreduction preceded collection of pretransplant recipient samples. Study results and caveats: After transplant, recipient diversity fell while pathologically expanded clonotypes grew through day 180.

On this clone: Its antigen is not known.

Time point indicated: recipient sample about 28 days before transplant, after cytoreduction. Sequencing used immunoSEQ multiplex PCR; TCRdb keeps in-frame clones, though not all of them. The table lists tens of thousands of clones, around 96% of them singletons, with 1.5% to 2% in the top ten. Trimming shortened V by 0 bases and J by 2 bases, and 9 bases separated the two germline ends. The CDR3 spans 14 residues. CDR1 SGHRS and CDR2 YFSETQ come from the germline V gene. Sequenced here: peripheral blood mononuclear cells, sampled before stem cell transplant. This chain joins TRBV5-1 and TRBJ2-7; TRBD1 might be the D (5 bases). The sequence was obtained from a woman between 45 and 65 years old with acute myeloid leukemia. Some clones in this sample may be carry-over from other donors' samples. The CDR3 is CASSLVDRAYEQYF. The CDR3 DNA is TGCGCCAGCAGCTTGGTCGACAGAGCCTACGAGCAGTACTTC. The full variable domain, its missing parts supplied by reference TRBV5-1 and TRBJ2-7, is KAGVTQTPRYLIKTRGQQVTLSCSPISGHRSVSWYQQTPGQGLQFLFEYFSETQRNKGNFPGRFSGRQFSNSRSEMNVSTLELGDSALYLCASSLVDRAYEQYFGPGTRLTVT.